This T cell receptor beta chain was profiled in a study of memory CD4+ T cells and cytomegalovirus serostatus. Study context: Healthy Belgian adult donors included under ten CMV-positive and some 25 CMV-negative people.

The sort gate was single viable CD3+CD4+CD8-CD45RO+ cells for memory CD4+ T cells. Serostatus was set by detecting CMV pp150, pp28, p38, p52 IgG. CD4+ T cells were isolated by positive magnetic selection. Broader study findings: Repertoires predicted CMV serostatus with median bootstrapped AUC of approximately 0.94.

The table lists this clone with a few counts. Its antigen is not identified. The same CDR3 can be traced to other DNA sequences in this sample. Sequenced by immunoSEQ multiplex PCR; TCRdb stores in-frame clones only, minus some. The sample shows around 50,000 clones, about 78% of them seen only once. Sequences were obtained from memory CD4+ T cells from blood. This TCR came from an adult in good health and CMV-seronegative.

The CDR3 loop is CASSLAGVETQYF. DNA for the CDR3: TGTGCCAGCAGCTTGGCAGGCGTGGAGACCCAGTACTTC. This chain links TRBV5-4 with TRBJ2-5; D unclear. Germline V gene data show CDR1 as SGHNT and CDR2 as YYREEE (reference sequence). V lost 0 bases and J 5 bases, leaving 8 bases between the germline ends. The CDR3 is 13 residues long.